This T cell receptor beta chain was profiled in a study of glioma-infiltrating T cells after dendritic cell vaccination. Study-wide background: Three intradermal dendritic cell vaccine injections were given every two weeks. Overall study results and limits: No direct clonality-survival link was found; a diverse polyclonal response may matter.

Primers: 60 V beta forward and 13 J beta reverse. The method was immunoSEQ multiplex PCR; TCRdb's version includes in-frame clones alone and lacks a portion of them. The sample yields about 76,000 clones, roughly 84% seen once. As regards this clone: Its specificity is not known.

Documented time point: after dendritic cell vaccination, including at tumor progression/relapse. The CDR3 is made up of 13 amino acids. Trimming took 5 bases from V and 4 from J, leaving 9 bases between them. The germline gives CDR1 LNHDA, CDR2 SQIVND (reference sequence). Here the sequenced sample was blood, taken after dendritic cell vaccination. The clonotype was recovered from a human donor with glioblastoma. The gene calls are TRBV19 and TRBJ1-5; D ambiguous. The CDR3 nucleotides are TGTGCCAGTAGTTCGGCGGTTAATCAGCCCCAGCATTTT. Protein sequence: CASSSAVNQPQHF.